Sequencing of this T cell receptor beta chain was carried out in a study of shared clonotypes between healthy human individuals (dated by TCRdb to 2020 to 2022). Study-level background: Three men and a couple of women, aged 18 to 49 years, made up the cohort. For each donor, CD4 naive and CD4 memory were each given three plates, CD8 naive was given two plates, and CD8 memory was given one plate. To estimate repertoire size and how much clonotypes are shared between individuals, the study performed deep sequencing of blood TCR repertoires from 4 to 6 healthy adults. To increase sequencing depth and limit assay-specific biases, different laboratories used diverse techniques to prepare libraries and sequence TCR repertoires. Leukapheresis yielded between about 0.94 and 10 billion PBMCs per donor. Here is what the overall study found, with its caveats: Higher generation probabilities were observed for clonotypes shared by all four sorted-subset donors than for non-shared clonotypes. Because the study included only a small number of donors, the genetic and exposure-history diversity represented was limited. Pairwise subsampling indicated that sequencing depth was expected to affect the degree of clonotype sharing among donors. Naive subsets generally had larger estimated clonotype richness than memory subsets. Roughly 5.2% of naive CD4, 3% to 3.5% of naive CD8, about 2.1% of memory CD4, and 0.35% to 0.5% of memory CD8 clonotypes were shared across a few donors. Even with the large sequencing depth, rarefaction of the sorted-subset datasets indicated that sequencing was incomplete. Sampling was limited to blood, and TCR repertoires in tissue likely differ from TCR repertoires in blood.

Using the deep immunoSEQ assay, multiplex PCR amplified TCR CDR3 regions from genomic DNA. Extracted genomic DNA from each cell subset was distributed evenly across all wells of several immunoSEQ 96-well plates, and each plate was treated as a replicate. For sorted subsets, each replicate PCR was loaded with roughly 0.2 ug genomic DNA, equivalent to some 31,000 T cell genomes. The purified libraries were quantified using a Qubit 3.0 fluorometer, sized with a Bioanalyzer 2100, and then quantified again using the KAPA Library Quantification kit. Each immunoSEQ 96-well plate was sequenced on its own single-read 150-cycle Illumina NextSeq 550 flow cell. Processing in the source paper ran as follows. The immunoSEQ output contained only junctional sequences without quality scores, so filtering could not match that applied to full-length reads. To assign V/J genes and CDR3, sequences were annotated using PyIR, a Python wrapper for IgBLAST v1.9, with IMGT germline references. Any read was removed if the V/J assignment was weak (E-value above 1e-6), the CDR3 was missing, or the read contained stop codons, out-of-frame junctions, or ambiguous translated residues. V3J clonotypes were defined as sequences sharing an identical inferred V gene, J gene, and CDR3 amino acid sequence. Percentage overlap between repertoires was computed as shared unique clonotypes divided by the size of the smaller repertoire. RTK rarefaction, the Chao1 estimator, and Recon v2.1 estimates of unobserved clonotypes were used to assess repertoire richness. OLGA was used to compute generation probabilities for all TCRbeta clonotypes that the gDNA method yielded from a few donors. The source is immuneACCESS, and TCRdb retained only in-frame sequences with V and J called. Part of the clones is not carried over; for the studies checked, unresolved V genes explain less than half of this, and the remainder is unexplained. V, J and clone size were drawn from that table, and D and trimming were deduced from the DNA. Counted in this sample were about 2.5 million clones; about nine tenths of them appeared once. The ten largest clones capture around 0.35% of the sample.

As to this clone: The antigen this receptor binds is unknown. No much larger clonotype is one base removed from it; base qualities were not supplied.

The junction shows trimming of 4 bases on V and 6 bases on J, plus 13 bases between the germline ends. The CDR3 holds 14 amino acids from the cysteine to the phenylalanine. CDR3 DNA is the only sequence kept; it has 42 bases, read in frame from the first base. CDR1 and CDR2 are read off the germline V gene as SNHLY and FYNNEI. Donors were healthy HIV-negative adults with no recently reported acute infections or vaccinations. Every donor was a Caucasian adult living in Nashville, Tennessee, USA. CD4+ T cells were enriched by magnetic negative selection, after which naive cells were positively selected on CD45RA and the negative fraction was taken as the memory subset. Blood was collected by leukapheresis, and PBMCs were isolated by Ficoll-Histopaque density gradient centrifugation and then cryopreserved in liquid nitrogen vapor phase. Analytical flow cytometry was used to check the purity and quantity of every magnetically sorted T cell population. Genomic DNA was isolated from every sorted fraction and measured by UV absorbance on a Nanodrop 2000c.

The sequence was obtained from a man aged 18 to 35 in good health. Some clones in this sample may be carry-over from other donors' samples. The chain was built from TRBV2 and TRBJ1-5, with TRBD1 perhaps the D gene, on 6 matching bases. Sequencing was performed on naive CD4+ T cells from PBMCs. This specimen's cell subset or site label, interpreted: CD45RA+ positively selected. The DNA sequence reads TGTGCCAGCAGTGCTCAGGGGATCATTCAGCCCCAGCATTTT. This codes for CASSAQGIIQPQHF.